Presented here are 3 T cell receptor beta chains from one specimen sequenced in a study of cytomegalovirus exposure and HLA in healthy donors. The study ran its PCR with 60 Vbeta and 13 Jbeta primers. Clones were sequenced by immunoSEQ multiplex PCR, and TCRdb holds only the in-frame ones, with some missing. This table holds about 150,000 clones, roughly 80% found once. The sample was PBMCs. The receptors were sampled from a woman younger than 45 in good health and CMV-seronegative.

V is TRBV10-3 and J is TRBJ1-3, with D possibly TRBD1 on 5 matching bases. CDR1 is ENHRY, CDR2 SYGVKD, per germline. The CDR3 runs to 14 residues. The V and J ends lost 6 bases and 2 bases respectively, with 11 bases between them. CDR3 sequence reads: CAISPGIAGNTIYF. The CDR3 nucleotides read TGTGCCATCAGCCCAGGGATAGCTGGAAACACCATATATTTT.

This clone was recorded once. For the CDR3, the DNA is TGTGCCAGCAGCTCGGGACTGAACAATCAGCCCCAGCATTTT. It translates to CASSSGLNNQPQHF. V usage is TRBV5-6 and J usage is TRBJ1-5; D is perhaps TRBD1 (5 bases). The CDR3 covers 14 residues. Germline assignment: CDR1 SGHDT and CDR2 YYEEEE. Trimming stripped 3 bases from V and 3 bases from J, with 10 bases between.

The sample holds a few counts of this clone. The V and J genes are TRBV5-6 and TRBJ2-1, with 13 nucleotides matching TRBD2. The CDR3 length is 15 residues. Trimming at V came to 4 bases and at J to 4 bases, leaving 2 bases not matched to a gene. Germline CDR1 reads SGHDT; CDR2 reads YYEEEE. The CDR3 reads CASSTSGGGYNEQFF. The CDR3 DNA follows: TGTGCCAGCAGCACTAGCGGGGGGGGATACAATGAGCAGTTCTTC.